The T cell receptor (beta chain) described here comes from a study of blood T cell repertoires in COVID-19. In the study overall: PBMCs, B-cell-depleted T cells, or T cells provided the cDNA or gDNA that made up the material.

Per the original methods: Reference gene primers were amplified, and this amplification served to estimate nucleated cell counts. Only in-frame clones appear in the TCRdb table, and some are missing; sequencing was by immunoSEQ multiplex PCR. The DNA gave D and trimming, while V, J and clone size come from that table. The data contain under 450,000 clones, approximately 86% of them singletons. V was pared by 7 bases and J by 2 bases, with 9 bases of the junction left unmatched. The CDR3 is 15 residues long. Germline CDR1 reads SGHTA; CDR2 reads FQGNSA. The V call is TRBV7-2, the J call TRBJ2-3; 7 nucleotides agree with TRBD2. Specimen: peripheral blood. This receptor was obtained from a woman aged 55-69 years with COVID-19, enrolled during active disease. CDR3 sequence reads: CASIFRLAATDTQYF. The CDR3 nucleotides are TGTGCCAGCATTTTTCGGCTAGCGGCCACAGATACGCAGTATTTT.